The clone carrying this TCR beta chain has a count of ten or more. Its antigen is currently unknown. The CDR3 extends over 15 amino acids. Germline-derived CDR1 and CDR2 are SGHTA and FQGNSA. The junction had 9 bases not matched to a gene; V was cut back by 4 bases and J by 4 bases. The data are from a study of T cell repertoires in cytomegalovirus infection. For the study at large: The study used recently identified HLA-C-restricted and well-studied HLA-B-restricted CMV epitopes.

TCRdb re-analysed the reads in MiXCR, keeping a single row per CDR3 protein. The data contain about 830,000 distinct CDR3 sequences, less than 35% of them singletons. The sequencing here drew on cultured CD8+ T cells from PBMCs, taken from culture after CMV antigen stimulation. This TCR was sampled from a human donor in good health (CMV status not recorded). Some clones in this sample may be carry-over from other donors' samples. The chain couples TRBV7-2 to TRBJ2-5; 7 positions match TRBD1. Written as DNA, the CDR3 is TGTGCCAGCAGCTCCTACAGGGGAGCTGGAGAGACCCAGTACTTC. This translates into CASSSYRGAGETQYF.